Below are 12 T cell receptor beta chains sequenced from a single sample in a study of cytomegalovirus exposure and HLA in healthy donors. PCR amplification relied on 60 Vbeta primers (plus 13 Jbeta primers). Only in-frame clones appear in the TCRdb table, and some are missing; sequencing was by immunoSEQ multiplex PCR. The data hold over 100,000 clones, with approximately 70% observed a single time. Material: PBMCs. These receptors were taken from a woman aged 25-40 years in good health and CMV-seronegative.

The chain employs TRBV2 and TRBJ1-1; D might be TRBD1 (6 bases). V lost 4 bases to trimming and J lost 10 bases, with 22 bases between them. Germline values: CDR1 SNHLY, CDR2 FYNNEI. This CDR3 has 15 residues. The DNA for the CDR3 is TGTGCCAGCAGTGCCCAACACCCACGGACAGAAGGAGCTTTCTTT. It is translated as CASSAQHPRTEGAFF.

The genes are TRBV2 and TRBJ2-5; possibly TRBD1 for D (6 bases). This CDR3 spans 13 amino acids. V shed 11 bases and J shed 5 bases, with 18 bases lying between them. Germline assignment: CDR1 SNHLY and CDR2 FYNNEI. The CDR3 reads CAPSQDRGETQYF. In nucleotides, the CDR3 is TGTGCCCCTAGCCAGGACAGAGGGGAGACCCAGTACTTC. Complete variable domain (other parts from reference TRBV2 and TRBJ2-5): EPEVTQTPSHQVTQMGQEVILRCVPISNHLYFYWYRQILGQKVEFLVSFYNNEISEKSEIFDDQFSVERPDGSNFTLKIRSTKLEDSAMYFCAPSQDRGETQYFGPGTRLLVL.

The chain employs TRBV14 and TRBJ1-2; 8 bases match TRBD1. With V trimmed by 8 bases and J by 8 bases, 4 bases remained unmatched. CDR3 length equals 11 residues. The germline V gene has CDR1 SGHDN and CDR2 FVKESK. The CDR3 region is CASGQGLGYTF. The DNA for the CDR3 is TGTGCCAGCGGACAGGGACTCGGCTACACCTTC.

The chain couples TRBV5-1 to TRBJ2-2; D is unclear. With 7 bases removed from V and 2 bases from J, the gap between germline ends came to 12 bases. Germline V gene sequence: CDR1 SGHRS, CDR2 YFSETQ. The CDR3 is made up of 14 amino acids. The CDR3 region is CASCAQRNTGELFF. The DNA of the CDR3 is TGCGCCAGCTGTGCCCAGCGCAACACCGGGGAGCTGTTTTTT.

The J gene is TRBJ1-4, the V gene TRBV25-1, with TRBD1 matching over 8 bases. Germline V gene lookup returns CDR1 MGHDK and CDR2 SYGVNS. The CDR3 covers 15 residues. V was pared by 3 bases and J by 8 bases, with 8 bases of the junction left unmatched. In DNA form, the CDR3 reads TGTGCCAGCAGTGACCTTACGACAGGGGAAGAAAAACTGTTTTTT. It is translated as CASSDLTTGEEKLFF. Together with reference TRBV25-1 and TRBJ1-4, the CDR3 gives the full variable domain: EADIYQTPRYLVIGTGKKITLECSQTMGHDKMYWYQQDPGMELHLIHYSYGVNSTEKGDLSSESTVSRIRTEHFPLTLESARPSHTSQYLCASSDLTTGEEKLFFGSGTQLSVL.

The rearrangement links TRBV7-9 to TRBJ1-2, with TRBD1 identical over 10 bases. V dropped 4 bases and J dropped 3; count of bases not matched to a gene: 5. This CDR3 is built from 15 residues. CDR1 SEHNR and CDR2 FQNEAQ come from the germline V gene (reference sequence). The CDR3 here is CASSSGQGVYYGYTF. The CDR3 DNA reads TGTGCCAGCAGCTCAGGACAGGGGGTCTACTATGGCTACACCTTC.

The chain employs TRBV2 and TRBJ2-3, with unresolved D. CDR1 and CDR2 from the germline V gene are SNHLY and FYNNEI. The V gene lost 6 bases and the J gene lost 4 bases, with 14 bases spanning the gap. The CDR3 has 14 residues. CDR3 sequence: CASSPSRNADTQYF. In DNA, the CDR3 is TGTGCCAGCAGCCCTTCCAGGAACGCAGATACGCAGTATTTT.

V is TRBV11-2 and J is TRBJ1-4; tentative D call: TRBD1 (5 bases). This CDR3 spans 16 amino acids. V was trimmed by 4 bases and J by 3 bases, leaving 15 bases between them. Germline values: CDR1 SGHAT, CDR2 FQNNGV. CDR3 residues: CASSSSLRASNEKLFF. CDR3 in DNA: TGTGCCAGCAGCTCCTCCCTCAGGGCATCTAATGAAAAACTGTTTTTT.

V usage is TRBV5-1 and J usage is TRBJ2-1; TRBD1 aligns across 10 bases. This CDR3 has 13 residues. V dropped 4 bases and J dropped 9; count of bases not matched to a gene: 4. The V gene's germline CDR1 is SGHRS and CDR2 YFSETQ. The chain's CDR3 is CASSHGQGGEQFF. The CDR3 region has the DNA TGCGCCAGCAGCCACGGACAGGGGGGTGAGCAGTTCTTC.

This sequence joins TRBV5-1 and TRBJ2-7; 12 nucleotides agree with TRBD2. Trimming cost V 5 bases and J 7 bases; bases outside gene matches: 10. CDR1 is SGHRS and CDR2 is YFSETQ in the germline V gene. The CDR3 loop spans 15 amino acids. The CDR3 coding sequence is TGCGCCAGCAGTTTCTACGGACTAGCGGGAAAGGAGCAGTACTTC. It specifies CASSFYGLAGKEQYF.

Turning to this clone: Distinct nucleotide sequences in the sample also encode this CDR3. This chain links TRBV29-1 with TRBJ1-2; D is unclear. V lost 5 bases and J 7 bases, leaving 14 bases between the germline ends. Germline CDR1 SQVTM, CDR2 ANQGSEA. This CDR3 has 12 amino acids. The CDR3 here is CSVRVDPSGYTF. In DNA, the CDR3 is TGCAGCGTTCGGGTGGATCCTTCTGGCTACACCTTC.

This chain uses TRBV14 with TRBJ1-1, with a tentative D call TRBD1 (5 bases). Germline CDR1 is SGHDN and CDR2 is FVKESK. V shed 8 bases and J shed 3 bases, with 16 bases lying between them. CDR3 length: 14 amino acids. CDR3 loop: CASQLRGTDTEAFF. DNA for the CDR3: TGTGCCAGCCAACTCCGGGGGACGGACACTGAAGCTTTCTTT.